The present entry profiles one T cell receptor (beta chain) with its context. What antigen it recognizes has not been identified. Base qualities are not provided; no much larger clone lies one nucleotide away. The library was built by means of the immunoSEQ multiplex PCR assay. Imported from immuneACCESS, the table was reduced by TCRdb to in-frame sequences with V and J called. These copies leave out some clones; in studies compared against another copy, an unresolved V gene accounts for under half, and the cause of the remainder is not known. This sample lists thousands of clones; roughly 89% were detected once. Roughly 2.4% of the sample goes to the ten largest clones. V trim: 4 bases; J trim: 4 bases; unmatched bases: 7. Per the germline V gene, SGHTA is the CDR1 and FQGNSA is the CDR2. The CDR3 runs 15 residues from the cysteine to the phenylalanine. The retained sequence is limited to the CDR3, 45 bases, with the frame set at the first base.

The entry originates in a study of tumor T cells in aggressive B-cell lymphoma listed by TCRdb under 2017. This clonotype originated in an adult with diffuse large B cell lymphoma. The sample consisted of tumor tissue. Recombination joined TRBV7-2 with TRBJ2-7; a stretch of 10 junction bases matches TRBD1. The CDR3 region reads CASSSSGTGVYEQYF. The bases read TGTGCCAGCAGCTCCTCCGGGACAGGGGTGTACGAGCAGTACTTC.